This T cell receptor (beta chain) comes out of a study of blood T cell repertoires in COVID-19. Whole-study context: Italy, Spain and the United States were the sources of the convalescent and acute COVID-19 samples. Sample material is recorded as cDNA or gDNA derived from T cells, B-cell-depleted T cells, or PBMCs.

Deletions cut 0 bases from V and 8 bases from J, with 13 bases between. The CDR3 is made up of 15 amino acids. The germline V gene has CDR1 MGHRA and CDR2 YSYEKL. Per the authors' pipeline: Amplifying reference gene primers gave estimates of nucleated cell counts. Produced via immunoSEQ multiplex PCR; TCRdb's table is partial and in-frame only. V and J calls and clone size are those listed in that table; D and trimming were worked out from the DNA. The repertoire includes approximately 150,000 clones, around 90% of them detected once, and roughly a sixth sits in the top ten. The gene calls are TRBV4-1 and TRBJ1-4; D perhaps matches TRBD1 (5 bases). Sequenced input: peripheral blood. The receptor was isolated from a man aged 55 to 69 with active or convalescent COVID-19. CDR3 bases: TGCGCCAGCAGCCAAGATCAGGCAGGGTGGGAAAAACTGTTTTTT. Its protein product is CASSQDQAGWEKLFF.